Ten or more counts support the clone carrying this TCR beta chain. Its antigen is not known. This sample stems from a study of T-cell reconstitution after alpha-beta-depleted transplantation in children. Study-level points and caveats: Recipient T cells and thymic progenitors that survived gave rise to the high TCRbeta diversity observed at day 60 in some patients.

Trimming cost V 6 bases and J 6 bases; bases outside gene matches: 5. Germline values: CDR1 MRHNA, CDR2 SNTAGT. The CDR3 is 13 amino acids. Researchers prepared the TCRbeta library using unique molecular identifiers, the study reports. TCRdb processed the PCR reads anew with MiXCR; each CDR3 protein has one entry. This sample has over 90,000 distinct CDR3 sequences; approximately 8% occur once, and the top ten carry approximately 16%. Source: PBMCs, taken before TCRalphabeta/CD19-depleted stem cell transplant. This TCR was recovered from a boy younger than 10 with acute lymphoblastic leukemia, due to receive a stem cell transplant. The chain combines TRBV6-4 with TRBJ2-1; TRBD1 matches at 7 bases. In DNA, the CDR3 is TGTGCCAGCAGCCTGACAGGGACCAATGAGCAGTTCTTC. This gives the protein CASSLTGTNEQFF.